This T cell receptor beta chain was obtained from a study of cytomegalovirus exposure and HLA in healthy donors. Study-wide results and limits: Across HLA loci, a later analysis found differing TCR association rates, with DRB1 most and HLA-C fewest. A later analysis associated 15,000 or so TCR beta sequences with HLA alleles at a 0.05 false discovery rate. Later on, analysis showed that most CMV-associated TCR beta chains appeared to be HLA-restricted. Highly shared variants forming one cluster were likely a sequencing artifact.

PCR employed 60 Vbeta and 13 Jbeta primers. Data came from immunoSEQ multiplex PCR; TCRdb stores just in-frame clones and leaves some out. The table lists around 150,000 clones, 65% to 80% of them singletons. CDR1 and CDR2 (germline): SEHNR, FQNEAQ (reference sequence). This CDR3 has 13 residues. Trimming stripped 8 bases from V and 4 bases from J, with 14 bases between. Concerning this clone itself: Its antigen is unknown.

The receptor comes from a middle-aged woman in good health and CMV-seronegative. This chain joins TRBV7-9 and TRBJ1-2, with unresolved D. Source material: PBMCs. CDR3: CASFRIRGYGYTF. The CDR3 DNA sequence: TGTGCCAGCTTCCGAATTAGAGGCTATGGCTACACCTTC.